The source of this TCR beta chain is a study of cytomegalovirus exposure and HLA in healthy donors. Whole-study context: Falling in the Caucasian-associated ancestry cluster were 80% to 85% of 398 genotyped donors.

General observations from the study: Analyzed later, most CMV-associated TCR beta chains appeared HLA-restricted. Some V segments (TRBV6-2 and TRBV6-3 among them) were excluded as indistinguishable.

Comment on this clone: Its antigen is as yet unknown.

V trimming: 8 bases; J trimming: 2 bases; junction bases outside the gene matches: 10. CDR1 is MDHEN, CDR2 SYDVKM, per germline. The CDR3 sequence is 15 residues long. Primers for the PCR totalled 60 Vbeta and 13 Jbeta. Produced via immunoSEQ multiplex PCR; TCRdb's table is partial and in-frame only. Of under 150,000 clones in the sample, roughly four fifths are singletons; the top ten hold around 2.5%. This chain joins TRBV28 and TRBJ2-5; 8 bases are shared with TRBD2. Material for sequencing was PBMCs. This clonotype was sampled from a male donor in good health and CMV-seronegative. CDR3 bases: TGTGCCAGCGATCCGGGGGGGGAGAGGCAAGAGACCCAGTACTTC. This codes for CASDPGGERQETQYF.